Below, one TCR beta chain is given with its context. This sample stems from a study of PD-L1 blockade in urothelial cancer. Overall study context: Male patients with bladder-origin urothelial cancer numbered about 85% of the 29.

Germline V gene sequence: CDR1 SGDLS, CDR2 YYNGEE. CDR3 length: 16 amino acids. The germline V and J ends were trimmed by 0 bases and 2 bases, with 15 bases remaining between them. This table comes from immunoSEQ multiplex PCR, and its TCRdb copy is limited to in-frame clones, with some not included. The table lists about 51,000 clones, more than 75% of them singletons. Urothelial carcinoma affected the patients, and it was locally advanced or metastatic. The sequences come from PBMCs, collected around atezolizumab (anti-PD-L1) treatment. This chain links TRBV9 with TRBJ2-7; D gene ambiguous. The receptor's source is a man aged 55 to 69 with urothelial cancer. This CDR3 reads CASSVGWQSRTYEQYF. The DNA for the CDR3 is TGTGCCAGCAGCGTAGGTTGGCAGTCCAGGACCTACGAGCAGTACTTC.